This TCR beta chain originates from a study of early T cells in non-severe SARS-CoV-2 infection. In TCRdb, the 5' RACE reads were re-called with MiXCR into one record per CDR3 protein. This sample yields about 48,000 distinct CDR3 sequences, of which approximately 9.8% are seen a single time; 7.5% to 9% belongs to the top ten. This clonotype was seen a handful of times. The sample was whole blood. The sequence was obtained from an adult who was a healthcare worker with PCR-confirmed SARS-CoV-2 infection or an uninfected control (not recorded which).

The CDR3 DNA sequence: TGTGCCAGCAGCCTTCTCGGGGGGTCCAACGACTACGAGCAGTACTTC. It encodes CASSLLGGSNDYEQYF. This chain uses TRBV4-2 with TRBJ2-7; 7 positions agree with TRBD2. The V and J ends lost 4 bases and 3 bases, in that order; junction bases with no gene match: 12. The CDR3 is 16 amino acids. Germline loops: CDR1 LGHNA, CDR2 YNFKEQ.